This T cell receptor beta chain was sequenced in a study of shared clonotypes between healthy human individuals. TCRdb's table, derived via immunoSEQ multiplex PCR, lists solely in-frame clones and lacks some. Altogether approximately 340,000 clones are present, 70% to 75% being singletons, with the ten largest covering about 10%. This clone appeared a few times. The germline V gene encodes CDR1 SQVTM and CDR2 ANQGSEA. The V gene lost 5 bases and the J gene lost 0 bases, with 6 bases spanning the gap. There are 12 residues in the CDR3. The sequenced sample was memory CD4+ T cells sorted from blood. This sample's subset: CD45RA-negative fraction. This TCR was recovered from a man aged 30 to 45 in good health. The chain recombines TRBV29-1 with TRBJ2-3; unclear D gene. CDR3 bases: TGCAGCGTTAGGCCAAGCACAGATACGCAGTATTTT. Translation gives CSVRPSTDTQYF.